This record covers a single T cell receptor beta chain. Its antigen is currently unknown. Vbeta (60) and Jbeta (13) primers were used in the PCR. The assay was immunoSEQ multiplex PCR, and TCRdb's table has in-frame clones only and misses some. The sample has 80,000 or so clones, approximately 62% seen once. This sample was taken from a study of cytomegalovirus exposure and HLA in healthy donors. Overall study findings and caveats: In a later analysis, DRB1 alleles had the most associated TCRs; HLA-C alleles the fewest.

The specimen sequenced was PBMCs. This clonotype originated in a male donor in good health and CMV-seropositive.

Here the CDR3 reads CANNAEITDTQYF. For the CDR3, the DNA is TGTGCCAACAATGCGGAAATCACAGATACGCAGTATTTT. The V gene is TRBV10-3, the J gene TRBJ2-3; D is ambiguous. Trimming shortened V by 10 bases and J by 2 bases, and 13 bases separated the two germline ends. Looked up from germline, CDR1 is ENHRY and CDR2 is SYGVKD. This CDR3 region has 13 residues.